This record covers a single T cell receptor (beta chain). No antigen is known for it. This sample stems from a study of human T cells and chemical hapten exposure. For the study at large: Patients, predominantly female, presented with alopecia areata, totalis or universalis. Whole-study results and caveats: Expanded TCRs showed more large CDR3 clusters than pre-sensitization or healthy control sets.

Specified time point: pre-sensitization, week 0. The treatment denotes: therapeutic diphenylcyclopropenone sensitization with weekly scalp DPC. Alopecia patients deemed DPC-suitable, aged 18 to 70, excluding pregnancy. V gave up 2 bases and J gave up 8 bases, with 10 bases separating them. The CDR3 length is 12 residues. TCRdb called the RACE reads again in MiXCR, with one record for every CDR3 protein. In the table there are a few hundred thousand distinct CDR3 sequences, 8.6% of which are singletons. This material consisted of whole blood, taken in connection with sensitization to the hapten diphenylcyclopropenone (DPC). The sequence was collected from a woman aged 40 to 49 with alopecia areata. Some clones in this sample may be carry-over from other donors' samples. This chain links TRBV12-3 or TRBV12-4 with TRBJ2-7, with D uncertain. CDR3 residues: CASSLKGKKQYF. CDR3 DNA: TGTGCCAGCAGTTTAAAGGGCAAAAAGCAGTACTTC.